This paragraph reports one T cell receptor beta chain. The V and J ends lost 0 bases and 10 bases, in that order; junction bases with no gene match: 9. From germline, CDR1 is SGDLS and CDR2 YYNGEE. The CDR3 covers 15 residues. This record belongs to a study of T cell changes during pregnancy in multiple sclerosis. Assay: immunoSEQ multiplex PCR; the TCRdb copy retains only in-frame clones and omits some. Seen here are about 110,000 clones, 92% observed once, and the top ten hold roughly 0.78%. Sequencing used peripheral blood, obtained in the third trimester of pregnancy. The genes are TRBV9 and TRBJ2-3, with TRBD1 matching over 9 bases. This TCR was recovered from a female donor in good health, enrolled as a control in a pregnancy study. CDR3: CASSVGPSTGGSQYF. The CDR3 DNA sequence: TGTGCCAGCAGCGTAGGCCCTTCGACAGGGGGGTCGCAGTATTTT.